This T cell receptor (beta chain) is drawn from a study of OX40 agonist ivuxolimab in advanced cancers. The data were produced by immunoSEQ multiplex PCR, yet TCRdb's version contains in-frame clones alone and is incomplete. The repertoire has 9,500 to 15,000 clones, around 66% of them found once; the top ten carry around 11%. Germline trimming cut 0 bases from V and 4 bases from J; bases unmatched to any gene: 5. CDR3 size: 16 residues. Germline values: CDR1 LNHNV, CDR2 YYDKDF (reference sequence). Source: CD4+ or CD8+ T cells sorted from blood, taken in a trial of the OX40 agonist ivuxolimab. The sequence came from an adult with an advanced solid tumor such as melanoma, head and neck, liver or kidney cancer. This rearrangement joins TRBV15 to TRBJ1-3; 8 positions match TRBD1. CDR3 in DNA: TGTGCCACCAGCAGAGATTGGACAGGGAGAGGAAACACCATATATTTT. Its protein product is CATSRDWTGRGNTIYF. The complete variable domain, with remaining parts taken from reference TRBV15 and TRBJ1-3, reads DAMVIQNPRYQVTQFGKPVTLSCSQTLNHNVMYWYQQKSSQAPKLLFHYYDKDFNNEADTPDNFQSRRPNTSFCFLDIRSPGLGDTAMYLCATSRDWTGRGNTIYFGEGSWLTVV.